This TCR beta chain was obtained from a study of human T cells and chemical hapten exposure. The sample holds many counts of this clonotype. Time point denoted: healthy volunteer bleed at 2 weeks. Unfractionated whole blood served as the source for total RNA extraction. The library gave individual cDNA molecules unique molecular identifiers. Per the study methods: Individual samples carried between about 23,224 and 750,000 TCRs, with more than 95,000 as the median. TCRdb re-derived calls from the RACE reads in MiXCR, one entry per CDR3 protein. In this record, the V and J calls reflect TCRdb's handling and not the investigators' own analysis. This sample carries 85,000 to 95,000 distinct CDR3 sequences, just under 9% of them seen once, and the ten largest clones take about 3%. The germline CDR1 and CDR2 sequences are SNHLY and FYNNEI. V lost 3 bases and J 7 bases, leaving 10 bases between the germline ends. CDR3 length: 13 amino acids.

This sequence originates from a female donor in good health. Some clones in this sample may be carry-over from other donors' samples. The J gene is TRBJ1-5, the V gene TRBV2; possible D gene TRBD1, 5 bases. The specimen sequenced was whole blood. The CDR3 DNA is TGTGCCAGCAGTGACACGGGGCAACAGCCCCAGCATTTT. This gives the protein CASSDTGQQPQHF.